These T cell receptor beta chains were read from a single sample in a study of shared clonotypes between healthy human individuals. The table came from immunoSEQ multiplex PCR; TCRdb's copy has only in-frame clones and leaves some out. The data show hundreds of thousands of clones, roughly 98% seen once. Material: naive CD8+ T cells sorted from blood. Receptor source: a man aged 25 to 40 in good health. The CDR3 runs from the conserved cysteine through the conserved F or W. D genes are given only for firm matches. Expanded clones get a size class; other rows say once, few or many, or leave the size out.

V	size	J	D	DNA	CDR3
TRBV4-1	.	TRBJ2-1	.	TGCGCCAGCAGCCAAGATTTAGCGCGAGTTGAGCAGTTCTTC	CASSQDLARVEQFF
TRBV7-9	.	TRBJ2-7	.	TGTGCCAGCAGCCCCCGACAACCTACTACCGACGAGCAGTACTTC	CASSPRQPTTDEQYF
TRBV5-1	.	TRBJ2-1	TRBD2	TGCGCCAGCAGCCTCAGCGAGCGGGGATACAATGAGCAGTTCTTC	CASSLSERGYNEQFF
TRBV7-9	.	TRBJ1-1	TRBD1	TGTGCCAGCAGCTTAGCTGGACAGGGGAACACTGAAGCTTTCTTT	CASSLAGQGNTEAFF
TRBV27	.	TRBJ2-7	.	TGTGCCAGCAGTTTATCGGGGGGTTTTTTCTACGAGCAGTACTTC	CASSLSGGFFYEQYF
TRBV5-1	.	TRBJ2-3	TRBD2	TGCGCCAGCAGCTTGGGACTAGCGGGAGTGGGTAGTAGCACAGATACGCAGTATTTT	CASSLGLAGVGSSTDTQYF
TRBV13	.	TRBJ2-5	.	TGTGCCAGCAGCTCTGATTCGGAGACCCAGTACTTC	CASSSDSETQYF
TRBV6-5	.	TRBJ2-1	.	TGTGCCAGCAAAGTTGCGGGATCCTACAATGAGCAGTTCTTC	CASKVAGSYNEQFF
TRBV15	.	TRBJ1-1	.	TGTGCCACCAGCGAACACAAGAGCACTGAAGCTTTCTTT	CATSEHKSTEAFF
TRBV27	.	TRBJ1-3	.	TGTGCCAGCAGTTTATTTTCAGCCTCTGGAAACACCATATATTTT	CASSLFSASGNTIYF
TRBV27	.	TRBJ1-5	TRBD1	TGTGCCAGCAGTGAACAGGGGGCGCAGAATCAGCCCCAGCATTTT	CASSEQGAQNQPQHF
TRBV29-1	.	TRBJ2-1	.	TGCAGCGTCAAGTGGGTGGGGGTAGAAAAATTCTACAATGAGCAGTTCTTC	CSVKWVGVEKFYNEQFF
TRBV7-2	.	TRBJ2-1	.	TGTGCCAGCAGTCATCAACTAGGGAACCAGTTCTTC	CASSHQLGNQFF
TRBV7-9	once	TRBJ2-7	TRBD1	TGTGCCAGCAGCCACCCGACCGGACAGGGAACCTACGAGCAGTACTTC	CASSHPTGQGTYEQYF
TRBV11-2	.	TRBJ2-7	.	TGTGCCAGCAGCTTAGCTTTCGGGAGTGGTTCCGAGCAGTACTTC	CASSLAFGSGSEQYF
TRBV21-1	.	TRBJ2-7	.	TGTGCCAGCACCTCGACTTCTTGGACTGCCTCCTACGAGCAGTACTTC	CASTSTSWTASYEQYF
TRBV28	.	TRBJ1-5	.	TGTGCCACCGGAGGCAATCAGCCCCAGCATTTT	CATGGNQPQHF
TRBV5-1	once	TRBJ2-7	TRBD1	TGCGCCAGCAGCCCCGGGACAGAGTACGAGCAGTACTTC	CASSPGTEYEQYF
TRBV6-5	.	TRBJ2-1	.	TGTGCCAGCAGGGCAGTGACAGGAGGCGGTGAGCAGTTCTTC	CASRAVTGGGEQFF
TRBV19	.	TRBJ2-1	.	TGTGCCAGTCGACTGGCAGGGAGTAGCGATGAGCAGTTCTTC	CASRLAGSSDEQFF
TRBV6-4	.	TRBJ2-7	TRBD2	TGTGCCAGCTTCGGCGGGAGGGTTAACTACGAGCAGTACTTC	CASFGGRVNYEQYF
TRBV12-5	.	TRBJ2-1	.	TGTGCTAGTGGATACACAGGGAATGAGCAGTTCTTC	CASGYTGNEQFF
TRBV7-9	.	TRBJ1-2	.	TGTGCCAGCAGCTTAGTAGGCGGGGAGTTCCCTAACTATGGCTACACCTTC	CASSLVGGEFPNYGYTF
TRBV25-1	.	TRBJ1-4	TRBD1	TGTGCCAGCAACCAGGGGGCAGATAATGAAAAACTGTTTTTT	CASNQGADNEKLFF
TRBV7-3	.	TRBJ2-7	.	TGTGCCAGCAGCCCATACCCTACCTACGAGCAGTACTTC	CASSPYPTYEQYF
TRBV7-8	.	TRBJ2-7	TRBD1	TGTGCCAGCAGCTCACCCGGGACAGTGATCTCCTACGAGCAGTACTTC	CASSSPGTVISYEQYF
TRBV27	once	TRBJ1-1	.	TGTGCCAGCAGTCCCGAGGGTTGGGGGGAAAACACTGAAGCTTTCTTT	CASSPEGWGENTEAFF
TRBV7-9	.	TRBJ1-5	.	TGTGCCAGCTCCCTTTTCGATAGCAATCAGCCCCAGCATTTT	CASSLFDSNQPQHF
TRBV6-1	.	TRBJ2-7	.	TGTGCCAGCAGTGAAGGTCTAGCACACTCCTACGAGCAGTACTTC	CASSEGLAHSYEQYF
TRBV19	.	TRBJ2-3	.	TGTGCCAGTAGTATTACGTCTGGAGGAACAGATACGCAGTATTTT	CASSITSGGTDTQYF
TRBV7-9	.	TRBJ2-7	TRBD1	TGTGCCAGCAGCCTAACAGGGGCCTACGAGCAGTACTTC	CASSLTGAYEQYF
TRBV2	once	TRBJ2-7	.	TGTGCCAGCAGTGAATCTCCCGGGACCTACGAGCAGTACTTC	CASSESPGTYEQYF
TRBV14	.	TRBJ2-3	.	TGTGCCAGCAGCCAAGAGCAAATAACAGATACGCAGTATTTT	CASSQEQITDTQYF
TRBV30	.	TRBJ2-3	.	TGTGCCTGGAAATCGGGACCGGCACTAAGCACAGATACGCAGTATTTT	CAWKSGPALSTDTQYF
TRBV6-6	once	TRBJ2-1	.	TGTGCCAGCAGTTACTCGGATACCCCCTACAATGAGCAGTTCTTC	CASSYSDTPYNEQFF
TRBV27	.	TRBJ2-1	.	TGTGCCAGCAGTATACTAGGCCACAATGAGCAGTTCTTC	CASSILGHNEQFF
TRBV27	once	TRBJ2-7	.	TGTGCCAGCAGTTTAGGGGCCCCAGCTTATGGCGAGCAGTACTTC	CASSLGAPAYGEQYF
TRBV5-1	.	TRBJ2-5	.	TGCGCCATCCCTAACTCACCGTTGGCGGGATGGGAGACCCAGTACTTC	CAIPNSPLAGWETQYF
TRBV7-9	.	TRBJ1-1	.	TGTGCCAGCAGCCAACCTGGGGACACTGAAGCTTTCTTT	CASSQPGDTEAFF
TRBV10-3	.	TRBJ1-1	TRBD1	TGTGCCATCAGTGAGGGACAGGGTAGGTACACTGAAGCTTTCTTT	CAISEGQGRYTEAFF
TRBV4-3	.	TRBJ2-7	.	TGCGCCAGCAGCCAGGAAACAGGAGCGAGGTCCTACGAGCAGTACTTC	CASSQETGARSYEQYF
TRBV10-2	.	TRBJ2-1	TRBD2	TGCGCCAGCGAGCCGGGTAGCGGGAGTAATGAGCAGTTCTTC	CASEPGSGSNEQFF
TRBV27	.	TRBJ1-5	TRBD1	TGTGCCAGCAGTTTAGGGTGGGTCGGGACAGGGTCCAATCAGCCCCAGCATTTT	CASSLGWVGTGSNQPQHF
TRBV27	.	TRBJ2-7	TRBD2	TGTGCCAGCATCGGGGGGAGATACGAGCAGTACTTC	CASIGGRYEQYF
TRBV27	once	TRBJ2-3	TRBD2	TGTGCCAGCAGGCTTCTAGCGGTCACAGATACGCAGTATTTT	CASRLLAVTDTQYF
TRBV15	.	TRBJ2-7	.	TGTGCCACCAGCAGAGATCGTAACTACGAGCAGTACTTC	CATSRDRNYEQYF
TRBV23-1	.	TRBJ2-7	.	TGCGCCAGCAGTCGAAGCCAGGAATCGGACAGAACCTACGAGCAGTACTTC	CASSRSQESDRTYEQYF
TRBV14	once	TRBJ2-7	TRBD2	TGTGCCAGCAAGGGGAGACTAGCATCCGAGCAGTACTTC	CASKGRLASEQYF
TRBV11-2	.	TRBJ2-7	TRBD2	TGTGCCAGCAGCTTATTCTTTTTAGCGGGAGACTACGAGCAGTACTTC	CASSLFFLAGDYEQYF
TRBV29-1	.	TRBJ2-2	TRBD1	TGCAGCGTCAGGGACAGGTCTTCCGGGGAGCTGTTTTTT	CSVRDRSSGELFF
TRBV19	.	TRBJ2-3	TRBD2	TGTGCCAGTAGTATTAGCGGGAGGGTGGGCACAGATACGCAGTATTTT	CASSISGRVGTDTQYF
TRBV10-3	.	TRBJ2-3	TRBD2	TGTGCCATCAGGGATGAGCAGTCTAGCGGGAGACCCGATACGCAGTATTTT	CAIRDEQSSGRPDTQYF
TRBV28	.	TRBJ2-3	.	TGTGCCAGCAAGGGAATCCGCACAGATACGCAGTATTTT	CASKGIRTDTQYF
TRBV6-6	.	TRBJ1-3	.	TGTGCCAGCAGCCCCTACCCCTCGGGCTCTGGAAACACCATATATTTT	CASSPYPSGSGNTIYF
TRBV27	once	TRBJ2-7	TRBD1	TGTGCCAGCAGCAATACCGGGACAGGGATCTACGAGCAGTACTTC	CASSNTGTGIYEQYF
TRBV5-8	.	TRBJ2-7	.	TGTGCCAGCAGCTTGACTTTGGCACGAGGATCCTACGAGCAGTACTTC	CASSLTLARGSYEQYF
TRBV2	.	TRBJ2-1	TRBD2	TGTGCCAGCAGTTGGGACTACAACAATGAGCAGTTCTTC	CASSWDYNNEQFF
TRBV29-1	.	TRBJ2-7	TRBD2	TGCAGCGTTGTTTTTATAGCGGGAGGGACCTACGAGCAGTACTTC	CSVVFIAGGTYEQYF
TRBV9	.	TRBJ2-7	.	TGTGCCAGCAGCCCGACGAGGTTTGACTACGAGCAGTACTTC	CASSPTRFDYEQYF
TRBV10-3	.	TRBJ1-2	TRBD1	TGTGCCATCAGGCCGGACAGGGTGGACGGCTACACCTTC	CAIRPDRVDGYTF